This TCR beta chain is from a study of T cells in localized non-small cell lung cancer. General study results and limits: A median of roughly 52 of the top 100 tumor clones appeared in adjacent lung, which was paired and uninvolved.

Germline V gene data show CDR1 as MNHNY and CDR2 as SVGAGI (reference sequence). V trimming: 4 bases; J trimming: 5 bases; junction bases outside the gene matches: 10. This CDR3 comprises 15 residues. Repertoires were generated with immunoSEQ multiplex PCR, while TCRdb's copy carries only in-frame clones and drops some. Of 70,000 or so clones listed, less than 85% are singletons. A word on this clone: Its target is unknown.

The sample was peripheral blood, taken before any cancer treatment. This TCR came from a female donor older than 55 with stage I lung adenocarcinoma. The genes are TRBV6-6 and TRBJ1-1, with TRBD1 matching over 7 bases. The CDR3 DNA reads TGTGCCAGCAGTTTCACACAGGGGATGGGAACTGAAGCTTTCTTT. Its protein is CASSFTQGMGTEAFF.